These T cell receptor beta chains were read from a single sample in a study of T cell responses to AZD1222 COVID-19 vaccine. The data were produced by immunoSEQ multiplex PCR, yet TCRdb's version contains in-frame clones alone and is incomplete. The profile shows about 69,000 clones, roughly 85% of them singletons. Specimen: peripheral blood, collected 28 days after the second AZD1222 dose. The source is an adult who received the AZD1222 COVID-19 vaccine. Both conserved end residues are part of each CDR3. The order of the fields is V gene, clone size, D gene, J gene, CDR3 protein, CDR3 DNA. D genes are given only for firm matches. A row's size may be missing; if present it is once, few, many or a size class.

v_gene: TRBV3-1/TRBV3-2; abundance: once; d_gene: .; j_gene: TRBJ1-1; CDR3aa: CASSQWNTEAFF; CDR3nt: TGTGCCAGCAGCCAATGGAACACTGAAGCTTTCTTT
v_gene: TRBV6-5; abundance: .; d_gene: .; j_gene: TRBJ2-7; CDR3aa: CASLNSGTGSYEQYF; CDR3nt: TGTGCCAGCTTAAATAGCGGGACAGGGTCCTACGAGCAGTACTTC
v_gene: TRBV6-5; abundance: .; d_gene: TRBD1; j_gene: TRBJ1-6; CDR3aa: CASKGALGRYSPLHF; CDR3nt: TGTGCCAGTAAGGGGGCGCTTGGACGGTATTCACCCCTCCACTTT
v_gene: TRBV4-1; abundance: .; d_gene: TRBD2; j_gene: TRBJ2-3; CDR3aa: CASSQVAGADTQYF; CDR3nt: TGCGCCAGCAGCCAAGTAGCGGGGGCAGATACGCAGTATTTT
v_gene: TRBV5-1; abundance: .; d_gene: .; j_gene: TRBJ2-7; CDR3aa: CASSLASSSYEQYF; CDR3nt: TGCGCCAGCAGCTTGGCCTCTAGCTCCTACGAGCAGTACTTC
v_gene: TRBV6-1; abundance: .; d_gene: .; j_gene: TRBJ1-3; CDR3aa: CASSEDDSSGNTIYF; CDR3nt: TGTGCCAGCAGCGAAGACGACAGCTCTGGAAACACCATATATTTT
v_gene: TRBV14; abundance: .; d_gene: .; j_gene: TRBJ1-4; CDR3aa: CASSQDRTVTGKLFF; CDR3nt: TGTGCCAGCAGCCAAGATAGGACCGTTACGGGAAAACTGTTTTTT
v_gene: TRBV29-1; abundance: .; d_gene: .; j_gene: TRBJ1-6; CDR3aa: CSVVLQEGTPLHF; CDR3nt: TGCAGCGTTGTCCTCCAAGAGGGGACACCCCTCCACTTT
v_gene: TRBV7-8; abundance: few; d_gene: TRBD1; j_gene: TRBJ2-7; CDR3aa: CASSLRTGLYEQYF; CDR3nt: TGTGCCAGCAGCTTAAGGACAGGTTTATACGAGCAGTACTTC
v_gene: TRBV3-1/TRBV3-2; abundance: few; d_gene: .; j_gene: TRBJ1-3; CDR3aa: CASSQVDSGNTIYF; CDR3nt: TGTGCCAGCAGCCAAGTAGACTCTGGAAACACCATATATTTT
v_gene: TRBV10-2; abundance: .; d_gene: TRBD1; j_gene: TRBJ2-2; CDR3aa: CASMGTGVAGELFF; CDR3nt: TGCGCCAGCATGGGGACAGGGGTCGCCGGGGAGCTGTTTTTT
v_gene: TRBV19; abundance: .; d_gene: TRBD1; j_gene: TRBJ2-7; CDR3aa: CATSSPGQRFYEQYF; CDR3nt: TGTGCCACCTCATCCCCGGGACAGCGCTTCTACGAGCAGTACTTC
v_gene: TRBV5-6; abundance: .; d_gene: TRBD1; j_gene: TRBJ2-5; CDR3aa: CASSLGQGAANSYQETQYF; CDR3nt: TGTGCCAGCAGCTTGGGTCAGGGGGCGGCCAATTCGTACCAAGAGACCCAGTACTTC
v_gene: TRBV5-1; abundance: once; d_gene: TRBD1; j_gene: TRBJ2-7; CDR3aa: CASSSGTGLGEQYF; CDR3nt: TGCGCCAGCAGCTCCGGGACAGGGTTAGGAGAGCAGTACTTC
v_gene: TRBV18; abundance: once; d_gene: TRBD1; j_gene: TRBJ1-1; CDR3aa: CASSEQGQGREAFF; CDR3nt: TGTGCCAGCTCCGAACAAGGACAGGGTCGGGAAGCTTTCTTT
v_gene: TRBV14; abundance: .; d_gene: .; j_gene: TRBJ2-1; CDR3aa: CASRALAGNNEQFF; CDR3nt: TGTGCCAGCAGGGCCCTCGCAGGGAACAATGAGCAGTTCTTC
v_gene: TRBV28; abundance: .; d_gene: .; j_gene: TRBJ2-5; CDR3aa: CASTHAGQRQETQYF; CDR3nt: TGTGCCAGCACCCACGCTGGACAGCGGCAAGAGACCCAGTACTTC
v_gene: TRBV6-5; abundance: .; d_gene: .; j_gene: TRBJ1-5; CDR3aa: CATSSNQPQHF; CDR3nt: TGTGCCACTTCCTCGAATCAGCCCCAGCATTTT
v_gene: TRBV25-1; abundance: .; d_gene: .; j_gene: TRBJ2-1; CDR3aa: CASRTVRDEQFF; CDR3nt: TGTGCCAGCAGGACAGTTAGGGATGAGCAGTTCTTC
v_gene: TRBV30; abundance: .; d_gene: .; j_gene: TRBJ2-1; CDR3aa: CAWSVQGHEQFF; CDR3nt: TGTGCCTGGAGTGTACAAGGGCATGAGCAGTTCTTC
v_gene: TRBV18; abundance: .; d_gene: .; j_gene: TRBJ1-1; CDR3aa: CASSPTGMARAEAFF; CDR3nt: TGTGCCAGCTCACCTACAGGGATGGCTCGAGCTGAAGCTTTCTTT
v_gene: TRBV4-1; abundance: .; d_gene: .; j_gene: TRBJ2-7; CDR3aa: CASSQDPGAYEQYF; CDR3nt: TGCGCCAGCAGCCAAGATCCAGGGGCCTACGAGCAGTACTTC
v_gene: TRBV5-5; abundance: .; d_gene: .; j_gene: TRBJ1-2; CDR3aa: CASSLDEVYGYTF; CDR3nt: TGTGCCAGCAGCTTGGACGAAGTGTATGGCTACACCTTC
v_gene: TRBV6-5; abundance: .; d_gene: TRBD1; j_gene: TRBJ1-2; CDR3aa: CASSYSTGGNYGYTF; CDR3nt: TGTGCCAGCAGTTACTCGACAGGGGGCAACTATGGCTACACCTTC
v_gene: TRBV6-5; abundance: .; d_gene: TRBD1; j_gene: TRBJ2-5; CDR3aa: CASRTGGGETQYF; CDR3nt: TGTGCCAGCAGAACAGGGGGAGGAGAGACCCAGTACTTC
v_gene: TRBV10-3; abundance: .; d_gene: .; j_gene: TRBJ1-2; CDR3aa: CAISDPRGGSGYTF; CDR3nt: TGTGCCATCAGTGACCCAAGGGGGGGGAGTGGCTACACCTTC
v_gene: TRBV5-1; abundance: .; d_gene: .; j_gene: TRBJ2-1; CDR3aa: CASSLVNNEQFF; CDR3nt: TGCGCCAGCAGCTTGGTAAACAATGAGCAGTTCTTC
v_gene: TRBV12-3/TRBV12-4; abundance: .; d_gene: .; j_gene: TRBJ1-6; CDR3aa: CASSLSQYSPLHF; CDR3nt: TGTGCCAGCAGTTTATCCCAGTATTCACCCCTCCACTTT
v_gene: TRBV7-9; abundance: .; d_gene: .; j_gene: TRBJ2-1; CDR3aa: CASSLNSHEQFF; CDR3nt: TGTGCCAGCAGCTTAAACAGTCATGAGCAGTTCTTC
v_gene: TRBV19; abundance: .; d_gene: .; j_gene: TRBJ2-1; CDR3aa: CASSIQGYNEQFF; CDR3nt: TGTGCCAGTAGTATACAGGGGTACAATGAGCAGTTCTTC